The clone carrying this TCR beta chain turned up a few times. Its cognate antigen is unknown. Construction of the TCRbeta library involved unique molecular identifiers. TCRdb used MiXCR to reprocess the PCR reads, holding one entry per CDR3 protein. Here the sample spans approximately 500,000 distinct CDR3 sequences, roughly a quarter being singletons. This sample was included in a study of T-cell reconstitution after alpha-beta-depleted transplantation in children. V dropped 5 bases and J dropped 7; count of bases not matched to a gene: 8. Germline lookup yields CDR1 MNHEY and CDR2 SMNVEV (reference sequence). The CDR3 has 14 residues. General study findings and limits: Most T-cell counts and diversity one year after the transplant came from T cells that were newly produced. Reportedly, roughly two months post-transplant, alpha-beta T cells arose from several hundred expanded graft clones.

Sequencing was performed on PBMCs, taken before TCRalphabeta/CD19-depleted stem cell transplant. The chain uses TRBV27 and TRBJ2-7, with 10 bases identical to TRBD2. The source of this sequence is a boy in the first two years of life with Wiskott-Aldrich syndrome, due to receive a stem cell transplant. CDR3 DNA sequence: TGTGCCAGCAGTCGAAGCGGGAGGGCAAGGGAGCAGTACTTC. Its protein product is CASSRSGRAREQYF.